This T cell receptor beta chain was profiled in a study of blood T cell repertoires in COVID-19. The overall study: Material from acute and convalescent COVID-19 was sourced from the United States, Italy and Spain. Nucleic acid was either cDNA or gDNA, and it came from T cells, B-cell-depleted T cells, or PBMCs.

The germline CDR1 and CDR2 sequences are SGHKS and YYEKEE (reference sequence). V shed 2 bases, J shed 12 bases, and the junction held 3 bases outside the gene matches. The CDR3 is 12 amino acids. This clone was seen once. As processed by the authors: It was from reference gene primer amplification that nucleated cell counts were estimated. TCRdb keeps only in-frame clones here, not all; method: immunoSEQ multiplex PCR. V and J calls and clone size are given by that table; D and trimming were obtained from the DNA. The sample consists of around 130,000 clones, approximately 80% of them appearing once.

The origin of this receptor is a woman in her 50s with acute or convalescent COVID-19. This sequence joins TRBV5-5 and TRBJ2-1; 9 bases are a match to TRBD2. Specimen: peripheral blood. CDR3 bases: TGTGCCAGCAGCTTTGTGGGACTAGCGCAGTTCTTC. It codes for CASSFVGLAQFF. The full variable domain, in which reference TRBV5-5 and TRBJ2-1 provide the parts outside the CDR3, is DAGVTQSPTHLIKTRGQQVTLRCSPISGHKSVSWYQQVLGQGPQFIFQYYEKEERGRGNFPDRFSARQFPNYSSELNVNALLLGDSALYLCASSFVGLAQFFGPGTRLTVL.